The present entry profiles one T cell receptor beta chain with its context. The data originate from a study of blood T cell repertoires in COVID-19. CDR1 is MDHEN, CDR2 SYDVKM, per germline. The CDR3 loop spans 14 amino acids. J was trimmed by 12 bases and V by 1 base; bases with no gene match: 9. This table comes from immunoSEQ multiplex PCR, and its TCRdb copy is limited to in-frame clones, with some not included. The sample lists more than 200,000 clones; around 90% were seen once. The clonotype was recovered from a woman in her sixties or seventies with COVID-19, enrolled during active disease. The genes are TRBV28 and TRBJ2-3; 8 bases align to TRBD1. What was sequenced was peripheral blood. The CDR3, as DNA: TGTGCCAGCAGTTTATCGGGACAGGAACTTACCCAGTATTTT. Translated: CASSLSGQELTQYF.